This TCR beta chain was captured by sequencing in a study of cytomegalovirus exposure and HLA in healthy donors. This clone was picked up one time. Its antigen is not known. PCR primers comprised 60 Vbeta and 13 Jbeta primers. The data were produced by immunoSEQ multiplex PCR, yet TCRdb's version contains in-frame clones alone and is incomplete. The sample holds about 90,000 clones; around 90% are singletons and the top ten take about 2.5%. Regarding the study as a whole: The classifier, whose performance was assessed in both the original and validation cohorts, reportedly diagnosed cytomegalovirus status with high specificity and sensitivity.

The sample taken for sequencing was PBMCs. The clonotype comes from a man between 18 and 35 years old in good health and CMV-seronegative.

CDR3 residues: CASSSTGKNYGYTF. The DNA of the CDR3 is TGTGCCAGCAGTTCTACAGGGAAGAACTATGGCTACACCTTC. The chain carries TRBV28 and TRBJ1-2; possible D gene TRBD1, 6 bases. Per the germline V gene, CDR1 is MDHEN and CDR2 is SYDVKM. The CDR3 is 14 amino acids. The V and J ends lost 4 bases and 2 bases respectively, with 11 bases between them.